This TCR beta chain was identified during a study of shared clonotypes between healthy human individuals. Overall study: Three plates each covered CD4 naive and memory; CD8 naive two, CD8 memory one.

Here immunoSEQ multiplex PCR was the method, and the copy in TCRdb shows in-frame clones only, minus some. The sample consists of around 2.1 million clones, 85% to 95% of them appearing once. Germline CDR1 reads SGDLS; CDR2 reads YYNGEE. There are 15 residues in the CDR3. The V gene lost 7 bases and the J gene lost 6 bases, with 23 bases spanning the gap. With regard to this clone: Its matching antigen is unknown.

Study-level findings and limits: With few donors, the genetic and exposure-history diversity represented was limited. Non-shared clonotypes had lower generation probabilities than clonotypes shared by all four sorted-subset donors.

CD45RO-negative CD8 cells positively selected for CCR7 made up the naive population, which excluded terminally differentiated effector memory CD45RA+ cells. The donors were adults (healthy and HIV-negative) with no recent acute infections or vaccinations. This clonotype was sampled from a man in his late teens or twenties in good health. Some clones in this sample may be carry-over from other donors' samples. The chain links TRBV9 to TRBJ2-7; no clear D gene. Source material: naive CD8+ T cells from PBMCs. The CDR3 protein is CASSNGHTVGLEQYF. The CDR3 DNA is TGTGCCAGCTCTAACGGGCACACTGTGGGTCTCGAGCAGTACTTC.